This paragraph covers one T cell receptor (beta chain) sequence. This entry comes from a study of blood T cell repertoires in COVID-19. The wider study: From the United States, Italy and Spain came samples of acute and convalescent COVID-19. Sample material is recorded as cDNA or gDNA derived from T cells, B-cell-depleted T cells, or PBMCs.

Sequencing used immunoSEQ multiplex PCR; TCRdb keeps in-frame clones, though not all of them. The sample consists of about 220,000 clones, roughly 84% of them appearing once. Cohort assignment relied on participant-reported clinical history. Resolution of symptoms, clearance, or two negative PCRs was present in recovered Cohort 3 donors. In germline, CDR1 is MNHEY, CDR2 SMNVEV (reference sequence). V dropped 5 bases and J dropped 3 bases, with 11 bases sitting between them. There are 13 residues in the CDR3. The rearrangement joins TRBV27 to TRBJ2-7; tentative D call: TRBD2 (6 bases). This TCR derives from a woman in her thirties or forties who had recovered from COVID-19. Sequencing was carried out using PBMCs or T cells enriched from blood (not recorded which). The CDR3 is CASSAGTHYEQYF. CDR3 DNA: TGTGCCAGCAGTGCGGGAACCCACTACGAGCAGTACTTC.